One sample yielded the 30 T cell receptor beta chains listed below, sequenced in a study of T cells after yellow fever vaccination. TCRdb processed the 5' RACE reads anew with MiXCR; each CDR3 protein has one entry. The sample has about 300,000 distinct CDR3 sequences, around 8.6% seen once. The input for sequencing was CD4+ T cells sorted from PBMCs, taken 5 days after the yellow fever booster vaccination. The receptors were sampled from a man aged 18 to 30 who received the YFV17D yellow fever vaccine.

In this sample, this clonotype turned up a few times. The chain recombines TRBV7-6 with TRBJ1-2; 12 bases map to TRBD1. Unmatched junction bases numbered 7, after V lost 3 bases and J lost 8 bases. Germline values: CDR1 SGHVS, CDR2 FNYEAQ. This CDR3 comprises 15 residues. CDR3 sequence: CASSFGTGGDQGYTF. The CDR3 coding sequence is TGTGCCAGCAGCTTTGGGACAGGGGGCGATCAAGGCTACACCTTC.

This clonotype was observed a handful of times. The rearrangement uses TRBV20-1 and TRBJ1-2, with D perhaps TRBD1 (6 bases). The CDR3 sequence is 13 residues long. CDR1 is DFQATT and CDR2 is SNEGSKA in the germline V gene (reference sequence). V was cut by 1 base and J by 2 bases, with 8 bases left in between. In DNA, the CDR3 is TGCAGTGCTAGAGGACAGGAGAACTATGGCTACACCTTC. Residues: CSARGQENYGYTF.

The chain is built from TRBV6-6 and TRBJ2-5; D not resolved. The CDR3 consists of 14 residues. V dropped 0 bases and J dropped 2 bases, with 7 bases sitting between them. Per germline, CDR1 MNHNY and CDR2 SVGAGI (reference sequence). The CDR3 spells CASSYSVNQETQYF. The CDR3 DNA reads TGTGCCAGCAGTTACTCGGTCAATCAAGAGACCCAGTACTTC.

The rearrangement joins TRBV5-1 to TRBJ2-1; 7 bases are a match to TRBD1. J lost 2 bases, V lost 3 bases, and 11 bases had no gene match. Germline V gene data show CDR1 as SGHRS and CDR2 as YFSETQ. CDR3 length: 17 residues. CDR3 protein: CASSYFPGTETYNEQFF. The DNA for the CDR3 is TGCGCCAGCAGCTACTTTCCTGGGACAGAGACCTACAATGAGCAGTTCTTC.

There are a few counts of this clonotype. The CDR3 DNA reads as TGCAGTGCTAGTCAGGGGACCTATGGCTACACCTTC. Its protein product is CSASQGTYGYTF. This chain connects TRBV20-1 to TRBJ1-2, with a weak D call TRBD1 (6 bases). CDR1 is DFQATT, CDR2 SNEGSKA, per germline (reference sequence). The CDR3 is 12 amino acids. V gave up 3 bases and J gave up 4 bases, with 9 bases separating them.

This clonotype was detected only a few times. The chain couples TRBV6-5 to TRBJ2-7; D might be TRBD2 (7 bases). The germline gives CDR1 MNHEY, CDR2 SVGAGI. The V end was cut by 5 bases, the J end by 2 bases, with 19 bases between. The CDR3 runs to 16 residues. In nucleotides, the CDR3 is TGTGCCAGCAGTATCCGAGGGGGGGGTTTCCCCTACGAGCAGTACTTC. Translated, it gives CASSIRGGGFPYEQYF.

This clonotype turned up a few times. This chain links TRBV9 with TRBJ2-5; no reliable D call. CDR1 and CDR2 from the germline V gene are SGDLS and YYNGEE. This CDR3 spans 13 amino acids. V was cut by 5 bases and J by 3 bases, with 11 bases left in between. The CDR3 loop is CASSIGSEETQYF. The DNA of the CDR3 is TGTGCCAGCAGTATCGGCAGCGAAGAGACCCAGTACTTC.

The chain is built from TRBV5-1 and TRBJ2-7, with TRBD1 identical over 9 bases. Germline V CDR1 and CDR2: SGHRS, YFSETQ. Unmatched junction bases numbered 14, after V lost 2 bases and J lost 2 bases. There are 18 residues in the CDR3. CDR3 sequence: CASSFDSRWTGDTYEQYF. DNA for the CDR3: TGCGCCAGCAGCTTCGATTCACGATGGACAGGGGACACCTACGAGCAGTACTTC.

This clonotype was found a few times. V is TRBV19 and J is TRBJ2-5, with D hard to call. The ends were cut back, 6 bases at V and 4 bases at J, with 15 bases in the middle. Germline V gene data show CDR1 as LNHDA and CDR2 as SQIVND (reference sequence). The CDR3 totals 14 residues. DNA of the CDR3: TGTGCCAGTAGCGGGTCACGTGGACGAGAGACCCAGTACTTC. Residues: CASSGSRGRETQYF.

This clonotype came up once. The chain has TRBV20-1 and TRBJ2-2, with 9 bases aligning to TRBD2. This CDR3 region has 13 residues. Germline CDR1 reads DFQATT; CDR2 reads SNEGSKA (reference sequence). Trimming cost V 1 base and J 10 bases; bases outside gene matches: 4. The CDR3 here is CSARVASGAELFF. CDR3 nucleotides: TGCAGTGCTAGAGTAGCTAGCGGGGCGGAGCTGTTTTTT.

The chain combines TRBV29-1 with TRBJ2-3; 7 bases are a match to TRBD2. Trimming cost V 7 bases and J 3 bases; bases outside gene matches: 10. Germline V gene lookup returns CDR1 SQVTM and CDR2 ANQGSEA. CDR3 length: 14 amino acids. The CDR3 sequence: CSAGAGTMTDTQYF. Here the CDR3 DNA reads TGCAGCGCAGGAGCGGGGACGATGACAGATACGCAGTATTTT.

This clonotype appeared a few times. J is TRBJ1-1 and V is TRBV12-3 or TRBV12-4; D remains ambiguous. The CDR3 loop spans 12 amino acids. V lost 3 bases and J 1 base, leaving 3 bases between the germline ends. The DNA for the CDR3 is TGTGCCAGCAGTTTGGCGAACACTGAAGCTTTCTTT. Residues: CASSLANTEAFF.

This clonotype was recorded a few times. The V and J genes are TRBV5-1 and TRBJ2-7, with no clear D. Germline CDR1 reads SGHRS; CDR2 reads YFSETQ. V was clipped by 0 bases and J by 5 bases, with 12 bases between them. This CDR3 comprises 14 residues. The CDR3 region has the DNA TGCGCCAGCAGCTTGGAGCGCCCCATCGACGAGCAGTACTTC. It specifies CASSLERPIDEQYF.

Ten or more counts support this clonotype. V and J are TRBV11-1 and TRBJ2-5; D gene unclear. This CDR3 is 13 amino acids long. Trimming shortened V by 1 base and J by 4 bases, and 7 bases separated the two germline ends. Germline-derived CDR1 and CDR2 are SGHAT and FQDESV (reference sequence). Here the CDR3 DNA reads TGTGCCAGCAGCTTAGGGCCAGGAGAGACCCAGTACTTC. Protein product: CASSLGPGETQYF.

The V call is TRBV6-5, the J call TRBJ2-5; 15 positions agree with TRBD2. With 4 bases clipped from V and 4 bases from J, the junction kept 4 bases outside the gene matches. CDR1 and CDR2 (germline): MNHEY, SVGAGI. This CDR3 region has 16 residues. The CDR3 DNA sequence: TGTGCCAGCAGTTGGGGACTAGCGGGGGGCCCAGAGACCCAGTACTTC. As protein: CASSWGLAGGPETQYF.

J is TRBJ1-5 and V is TRBV30; D remains ambiguous. Germline V gene data show CDR1 as GTSNPN and CDR2 as SVGIG (reference sequence). Deletions cut 3 bases from V and 4 bases from J, with 7 bases between. This CDR3 region has 12 residues. This CDR3 reads CAWSDGNQPQHF. DNA of the CDR3: TGTGCCTGGAGCGACGGAAATCAGCCCCAGCATTTT.

This clonotype appeared a few times. Written as DNA, the CDR3 is TGTGCCAGCAGTGGGCGGCGGATAGAAGAGACCCAGTACTTC. It codes for CASSGRRIEETQYF. The chain recombines TRBV2 with TRBJ2-5; no reliable D call. Trimming pared 4 bases from V and 3 bases from J, leaving 12 bases between. The CDR3 has 14 residues. From germline, CDR1 is SNHLY and CDR2 FYNNEI.

At least ten counts were recorded for this clonotype. The rearrangement uses TRBV6-5 and TRBJ2-3; 12 bases are a match to TRBD2. CDR1 is MNHEY and CDR2 is SVGAGI in the germline V gene. Trimming cost V 5 bases and J 5 bases; bases outside gene matches: 8. The CDR3 length is 16 residues. For the CDR3, the DNA is TGTGCCAGCAGTCGCACTAGCGGGGGGCTAGGAGATACGCAGTATTTT. Translated, it gives CASSRTSGGLGDTQYF.

There are many counts of this clonotype. The rearrangement joins TRBV5-1 to TRBJ1-1, with 8 bases that match TRBD1. The CDR3 is 19 amino acids. Germline lookup yields CDR1 SGHRS and CDR2 YFSETQ. Trimming at V came to 4 bases and at J to 0 bases, leaving 17 bases not matched to a gene. The CDR3: CASSLDPQRTGLMNTEAFF. The DNA for the CDR3 is TGCGCCAGCAGCCTGGACCCCCAGAGGACAGGGCTTATGAACACTGAAGCTTTCTTT.

This clonotype was detected only a few times. This chain links TRBV7-2 with TRBJ1-5, with TRBD1 as a possible D gene (5 bases). The CDR3 covers 17 residues. V gave up 4 bases and J gave up 2 bases, with 18 bases separating them. Looked up from germline, CDR1 is SGHTA and CDR2 is FQGNSA. The CDR3 reads CASSSGGVGGGNQPQHF. DNA of the CDR3: TGTGCCAGCAGCTCCGGAGGGGTCGGCGGGGGCAATCAGCCCCAGCATTTT. Full variable domain (remainder filled in from reference TRBV7-2 and TRBJ1-5): GAGVSQSPSNKVTEKGKDVELRCDPISGHTALYWYRQSLGQGLEFLIYFQGNSAPDKSGLPSDRFSAERTGGSVSTLTIQRTQQEDSAVYLCASSSGGVGGGNQPQHFGDGTRLSIL.

The gene calls are TRBV24-1 and TRBJ1-5; 8 bases line up with TRBD1. The germline V gene encodes CDR1 KGHDR and CDR2 SFDVKD. V lost 4 bases to trimming and J lost 7 bases; unmatched junction nucleotides: 8. CDR3 length: 15 amino acids. CDR3 region: CATSDSDRAYQPQHF. The CDR3 region has the DNA TGTGCCACCAGTGACTCGGACAGGGCGTACCAGCCCCAGCATTTT.

This clonotype showed up many times. The chain combines TRBV5-1 with TRBJ2-2; TRBD1 matches at 7 bases. The V gene's germline CDR1 is SGHRS and CDR2 YFSETQ. The CDR3 is 12 residues long. The ends lost 6 bases at V and 7 bases at J; junction bases unmatched: 3. The CDR3 nucleotides read TGCGCCAGCACCCGACAGGGCGGGGAGCTGTTTTTT. Its translation is CASTRQGGELFF.

The chain has TRBV6-2 or TRBV6-3 and TRBJ2-1, with 11 bases identical to TRBD2. V shed 4 bases and J 9 bases; nucleotides not matched to a gene: 5. The CDR3 covers 14 residues. CDR1 and CDR2 from the germline V gene are MNHEY and SVGEGT. CDR3 sequence reads: CASSFVAGGREQFF. As DNA, the CDR3 is TGTGCCAGCAGTTTTGTAGCGGGGGGGCGTGAGCAGTTCTTC.

The V and J genes are TRBV11-1 and TRBJ2-7; 7 bases fit TRBD1. Germline trimming cut 5 bases from V and 0 bases from J; bases unmatched to any gene: 7. The germline CDR1 and CDR2 sequences are SGHAT and FQDESV (reference sequence). The CDR3 extends over 15 amino acids. The CDR3 loop is CASSKGAGGSYEQYF. The CDR3 DNA sequence: TGTGCCAGCAGCAAGGGGGCAGGGGGCTCCTACGAGCAGTACTTC.

In its sample, this clonotype was seen a few times. This chain links TRBV7-9 with TRBJ1-6, with D perhaps matching TRBD1 (6 bases). The V end was cut by 3 bases, the J end by 9 bases, with 12 bases between. Germline lookup yields CDR1 SEHNR and CDR2 FQNEAQ (reference sequence). CDR3 length equals 14 residues. The CDR3 coding sequence is TGTGCCAGCAGCTTGGGCGGGGGCTTTTCACCCCTCCACTTT. This encodes CASSLGGGFSPLHF.

The rearrangement links TRBV6-2 or TRBV6-3 to TRBJ2-7, with 9 nucleotides matching TRBD1. Trimming at V came to 3 bases and at J to 3 bases, leaving 6 bases not matched to a gene. Per germline, CDR1 MNHEY and CDR2 SVGEGT. CDR3 size: 15 residues. CDR3 residues: CASSYAGTGFYEQYV. The DNA for the CDR3 is TGTGCCAGCAGTTATGCGGGGACAGGGTTCTACGAGCAGTACGTC.

V is TRBV12-3 or TRBV12-4 and J is TRBJ2-4, with D hard to call. This CDR3 contains 13 residues. Trimming removed 5 bases at V and 3 bases at J, with 8 bases between. The CDR3 bases are TGTGCCAGCAGTCTGAATGGCAAAAACATTCAGTACTTC. Translating it yields CASSLNGKNIQYF.

This chain uses TRBV15 with TRBJ2-5; weak D call: TRBD2 (6 bases). From germline, CDR1 is LNHNV and CDR2 YYDKDF (reference sequence). The CDR3 spans 15 residues. Trimming removed 0 bases at V and 5 bases at J, with 13 bases between. The CDR3 bases are TGTGCCACCAGCAGAGACGGGGAGGAGGGGGAGACCCAGTACTTC. Amino acid sequence: CATSRDGEEGETQYF.

This clonotype has at least ten counts. V gene TRBV5-1 combines with J gene TRBJ2-5, with D unresolved. CDR1 is SGHRS, CDR2 YFSETQ, per germline. The CDR3 covers 13 residues. The V end lost 4 bases, the J end lost 5 bases, and 12 bases lay between the germline ends. The CDR3 DNA sequence: TGCGCCAGCAGCCCCTCCGTCGGGGAGACCCAGTACTTC. It encodes CASSPSVGETQYF.

The sample holds a few counts of this clonotype. The rearrangement links TRBV7-6 to TRBJ2-5; 7 bases map to TRBD2. The J segment lost 9 bases and the V segment lost 1 base, leaving 8 bases of the junction unmatched. Germline CDR1 is SGHVS and CDR2 is FNYEAQ. This CDR3 is built from 14 residues. CDR3 region: CASSLGLALGAQYF. The CDR3 DNA sequence: TGTGCCAGCAGCTTAGGACTAGCCTTGGGGGCCCAGTACTTC.